The 25 T cell receptor beta chains reported below all come from one sample, sequenced in a study of T cell repertoires in aging, cancer and after chemotherapy. TCR beta rearrangements were amplified from peripheral blood genomic DNA. Rearranged V-D-J TRB sequences were amplified with a mixed TRB-A/B primer pool. One entry per CDR3 protein, called by TCRdb with MiXCR from the multiplex PCR reads. The table records more than 700 distinct CDR3 sequences, approximately 19% of them present only once. The sample comprised blood. Source of these receptors: a human donor with a blood cancer.

This clonotype is medium-sized by share. This chain's CDR3 is CASSARTAYEQYF. CDR3 coding DNA: TGCGCCAGCAGCGCGCGGACAGCTTACGAGCAGTACTTC. This chain links TRBV5-1 with TRBJ2-7; perhaps TRBD1 as D (6 bases). Germline loops: CDR1 SGHRS, CDR2 YFSETQ. With 4 bases removed from V and 4 bases from J, the gap between germline ends came to 12 bases. The CDR3 spans 13 residues.

The table lists this clonotype with a few counts. The V and J genes are TRBV4-2 and TRBJ1-3; D gene ambiguous. CDR3 size: 16 residues. CDR1 is LGHNA, CDR2 YNFKEQ, per germline. The V end was cut by 0 bases, the J end by 4 bases, with 13 bases between. Here the CDR3 reads CASSQDQRSSGNTIYF. CDR3 DNA sequence: TGTGCCAGCAGCCAAGATCAAAGGTCGTCAGGAAACACCATATATTTT.

By share, this clonotype ranks as medium-sized. The chain recombines TRBV28 with TRBJ2-7, with TRBD2 matching over 13 bases. V trimming: 4 bases; J trimming: 6 bases; junction bases outside the gene matches: 3. From germline, CDR1 is MDHEN and CDR2 SYDVKM. This CDR3 spans 14 amino acids. The CDR3 coding sequence is TGTGCCAGCAGTTCGACTAGCGGGAGGAGCGAGCAGTACTTC. Translated, it gives CASSSTSGRSEQYF. Full variable domain (rest looked up from reference TRBV28 and TRBJ2-7): DVKVTQSSRYLVKRTGEKVFLECVQDMDHENMFWYRQDPGLGLRLIYFSYDVKMKEKGDIPEGYSVSREKKERFSLILESASTNQTSMYLCASSSTSGRSEQYFGPGTRLTVT.

This clonotype showed up just a few times. The CDR3 DNA is TGTGCCAGCAGCTTCAGTCTAGCGGGAGGGCCCACAGATACGCAGTATTTT. Its translation: CASSFSLAGGPTDTQYF. The chain recombines TRBV13 with TRBJ2-3, with 12 bases fitting TRBD2. Losses at the gene ends were 3 bases for V and 2 bases for J; bases not matched to a gene: 6. Germline CDR1 is PRHDT and CDR2 is FYEKMQ (reference sequence). This CDR3 spans 17 amino acids. Variable domain in full (rest from reference TRBV13 and TRBJ2-3): AAGVIQSPRHLIKEKRETATLKCYPIPRHDTVYWYQQGPGQDPQFLISFYEKMQSDKGSIPDRFSAQQFSDYHSELNMSSLELGDSALYFCASSFSLAGGPTDTQYFGPGTRLTVL.

This clonotype is classed as medium-sized. This chain connects TRBV6-4 to TRBJ1-6; 9 bases are a match to TRBD1. Germline CDR1 MRHNA, CDR2 SNTAGT. J gave up 5 bases and V 6 bases, and 5 bases lay outside the gene matches. The CDR3 has 15 amino acids. The CDR3 DNA follows: TGTGCCAGCAGCGAGAGGACAGGGGATAATTCACCCCTCCACTTT. Residues: CASSERTGDNSPLHF.

The chain uses TRBV11-1 and TRBJ2-6, with D perhaps being TRBD1 or TRBD2 (5 bases each). With 6 bases removed from V and 0 bases from J, the gap between germline ends came to 15 bases. CDR1 and CDR2 (germline): SGHAT, FQDESV (reference sequence). The CDR3 is 17 residues long. The CDR3 reads CASSEWDRNSGANVLTF. CDR3 DNA: TGTGCCAGCAGTGAATGGGACCGCAACTCTGGGGCCAACGTCCTGACTTTC.

Relative to its sample, this clonotype is large. This chain uses TRBV18 with TRBJ2-5, with D possibly called TRBD1 or TRBD2 (5 bases each). CDR1 and CDR2 from the germline V gene are KGHSH and LQKENI. CDR3 length: 13 amino acids. V was cut by 6 bases and J by 2 bases, with 10 bases left in between. CDR3 amino acids: CASSRDPQETQYF. CDR3 nucleotide sequence: TGTGCCAGCTCCCGGGACCCGCAAGAGACCCAGTACTTC. Combining the CDR3 with reference TRBV18 and TRBJ2-5 gives the whole variable domain NAGVMQNPRHLVRRRGQEARLRCSPMKGHSHVYWYRQLPEEGLKFMVYLQKENIIDESGMPKERFSAEFPKEGPSILRIQQVVRGDSAAYFCASSRDPQETQYFGPGTRLLVL.

This clonotype appeared a few times. The rearrangement links TRBV6-2 or TRBV6-3 to TRBJ2-2, with D perhaps matching TRBD1 (6 bases). CDR3 length: 15 amino acids. V lost 5 bases, J lost 5 bases, and 15 bases lay in between. Germline V gives CDR1 MNHEY, CDR2 SVGEGT. The CDR3 sequence is CASSPPDRTTGELFF. The CDR3 nucleotides are TGTGCCAGCAGTCCTCCGGACAGAACGACCGGGGAGCTGTTTTTT.

Sample share makes this clonotype medium-sized. The CDR3 DNA sequence: TGTGCCATCAGTTCACCCATCCCGGGACTAGCGGGAGCGGTAACCGGGGAGCTGTTTTTT. Translation: CAISSPIPGLAGAVTGELFF. V usage is TRBV10-3 and J usage is TRBJ2-2, with 14 bases matching TRBD2. There are 20 residues in the CDR3. Germline trimming cut 5 bases from V and 5 bases from J; bases unmatched to any gene: 16. Germline CDR1 is ENHRY and CDR2 is SYGVKD.

This clonotype rates as medium-sized. The chain uses TRBV5-6 and TRBJ1-1; the D gene is possibly TRBD1 (5 bases). The CDR3 consists of 14 residues. Trimming took off 7 bases at V and 2 bases at J, with 15 bases between the two ends. The germline CDR1 and CDR2 sequences are SGHDT and YYEEEE. The CDR3 protein is CASGVRGDNTEAFF. CDR3 nucleotide sequence: TGTGCCAGCGGGGTTCGGGGGGATAACACTGAAGCTTTCTTT.

This chain joins TRBV11-3 and TRBJ2-1, with a possible D match to TRBD1 (7 bases). V lost 3 bases to trimming and J lost 6 bases, with 15 bases between them. CDR1 and CDR2 from the germline V gene are SGHNT and YENEEA. The CDR3 covers 15 residues. The CDR3 coding sequence is TGTGCCAGCAGCTTCACAGGGGAGGTGGTCAATGAGCAGTTCTTC. Encoded protein: CASSFTGEVVNEQFF.

This clonotype was counted a few times. This rearrangement joins TRBV28 to TRBJ2-5; weak D call: TRBD1 (6 bases). Between the trimmed V and J ends, which lost 6 bases and 7 bases, there was a span of 15 bases. Germline lookup yields CDR1 MDHEN and CDR2 SYDVKM. The CDR3 contains 13 residues. The CDR3 here is CASRWDNKGTQYF. Written as DNA, the CDR3 is TGTGCCAGCAGGTGGGACAACAAAGGGACCCAGTACTTC.

This clonotype is categorized as large. The J gene is TRBJ2-3, the V gene TRBV19; unclear D gene. Germline CDR1 is LNHDA and CDR2 is SQIVND (reference sequence). This CDR3 is 12 amino acids long. Trimming took 8 bases from V and 6 from J, leaving 12 bases between them. DNA for the CDR3: TGTGCCAGTCGACAATCCGGGGATACGCAGTATTTT. Translated, it gives CASRQSGDTQYF.

By its share, this clonotype is large. The V and J genes are TRBV19 and TRBJ1-3; no firm D call. Germline lookup yields CDR1 LNHDA and CDR2 SQIVND (reference sequence). The CDR3 covers 17 residues. Trimming cost V 6 bases and J 0 bases, with 18 bases left between them. CDR3 sequence (DNA): TGTGCCAGTAGCGACGTGGCGAGTTCCTACTCTGGAAACACCATATATTTT. It encodes CASSDVASSYSGNTIYF.

By proportion, this clonotype is large. The chain has TRBV29-1 and TRBJ2-7; 10 positions match TRBD1. The CDR3 runs to 15 residues. Germline CDR1 is SQVTM and CDR2 is ANQGSEA. The trim removed 1 base at V and 2 bases at J, leaving 5 bases unmatched. The CDR3 spells CSVEGGTGVAYEQYF. CDR3 nucleotide sequence: TGCAGCGTTGAAGGGGGGACAGGGGTCGCCTACGAGCAGTACTTC.

The chain has TRBV19 and TRBJ1-2, with D possibly matching TRBD1 (5 bases). The CDR3 sequence is 14 residues long. CDR1 and CDR2 (germline): LNHDA, SQIVND (reference sequence). V shed 6 bases and J shed 4 bases, with 15 bases lying between them. The CDR3 bases are TGTGCCAGTAGCACCCCAGGGCTGCCCTATGGCTACACCTTC. Residues: CASSTPGLPYGYTF.

This clonotype was picked up a small number of times. The chain employs TRBV11-2 and TRBJ1-2, with TRBD1 as a possible D gene (6 bases). V dropped 8 bases and J dropped 6 bases, with 13 bases sitting between them. The CDR3 covers 12 residues. In germline, CDR1 is SGHAT, CDR2 FQNNGV. The CDR3 sequence: CASVGGRDGYTF. The CDR3 nucleotides are TGTGCCAGCGTCGGGGGGCGGGATGGCTACACCTTC.

Of note for this clonotype: This could be a read error, since a much larger clone is one nucleotide away. The V and J genes are TRBV7-9 and TRBJ2-1; TRBD2 matches at 8 bases. Germline loops: CDR1 SEHNR, CDR2 FQNEAQ (reference sequence). V lost 5 bases and J lost 2; bases outside the gene matches: 17. This CDR3 has 19 residues. The CDR3 region has the DNA TGTGCCAGCAGCGCGCGGAGGGGGGTACCGGGACTAGCCTACAATGAGCAGTTCTTC. Translation: CASSARRGVPGLAYNEQFF.

In regard to this clonotype: A single base separates this from a much larger clone, so it may be a read error. Likely a read error: the CDR3 ends without its conserved phenylalanine or tryptophan. The genes are TRBV7-6 and TRBJ2-1; D is undetermined. This CDR3 spans 16 amino acids. V was clipped by 3 bases and J by 0 bases, with 12 bases between them. CDR1 is SGHVS and CDR2 is FNYEAQ in the germline V gene. This CDR3 is CASSFDPPSSYNEQFL. The CDR3 DNA sequence: TGTGCCAGCAGCTTTGATCCCCCGAGCTCCTACAATGAGCAGTTCTTA.

Relative to its sample, this clonotype is large. The chain recombines TRBV10-3 with TRBJ2-2, with 11 bases aligning to TRBD1. The CDR3 covers 16 residues. Germline CDR1 reads ENHRY; CDR2 reads SYGVKD. With V trimmed by 3 bases and J by 7 bases, 7 bases remained unmatched. CDR3: CAISDGQGARGGELFF. CDR3 sequence (DNA): TGTGCCATCAGTGACGGACAGGGGGCGCGAGGCGGGGAGCTGTTTTTT.

In its sample, this clonotype ranks as large. The rearrangement joins TRBV13 to TRBJ1-1; perhaps TRBD1 as D (5 bases). V was clipped by 1 base and J by 3 bases, with 12 bases between them. CDR3 length equals 15 residues. From germline, CDR1 is PRHDT and CDR2 FYEKMQ (reference sequence). DNA for the CDR3: TGTGCCAGCAGCTTAGTCCCGGGGGAGGACACTGAAGCTTTCTTT. This encodes CASSLVPGEDTEAFF.

The rearrangement links TRBV24-1 to TRBJ2-5; 7 nucleotides align to TRBD1. CDR1 is KGHDR, CDR2 SFDVKD, per germline. Trimming cost V 4 bases and J 7 bases; bases outside gene matches: 8. This CDR3 is built from 14 residues. In DNA, the CDR3 is TGTGCCACCAGTGAGACAGGGCCAGGCGGGACCCAGTACTTC. Translating it yields CATSETGPGGTQYF.

This clonotype is judged medium-sized (0.01 to 0.1%). The chain carries TRBV7-9 and TRBJ2-7, with 7 bases lining up with TRBD1. CDR3 length equals 13 residues. V lost 4 bases and J lost 2; bases outside the gene matches: 2. Germline V gene data show CDR1 as SEHNR and CDR2 as FQNEAQ (reference sequence). DNA of the CDR3: TGTGCCAGCAGCTGGGGGACAGCCTACGAGCAGTACTTC. It is translated as CASSWGTAYEQYF.

This clonotype is termed medium-sized (0.01 to 0.1%). The chain recombines TRBV6-1 with TRBJ2-1, with D possibly called TRBD1 or TRBD2 (5 bases each). V was shortened by 0 bases and J by 0 bases, with 9 bases between the two germline ends. CDR3 length: 16 residues. Germline V gene data show CDR1 as MNHNS and CDR2 as SASEGT. CDR3 sequence reads: CASSEAAGSSYNEQFF. The CDR3 region has the DNA TGTGCCAGCAGTGAAGCGGCAGGGAGCTCCTACAATGAGCAGTTCTTC.

This clonotype counts as large. The V and J genes are TRBV27 and TRBJ2-5; weak D call: TRBD1 (5 bases). CDR3 length: 14 amino acids. Trimming shortened V by 4 bases and J by 5 bases, and 14 bases separated the two germline ends. Germline CDR1 is MNHEY and CDR2 is SMNVEV (reference sequence). CDR3 in amino acids: CASSSKGVGETQYF. The CDR3 nucleotides read TGTGCCAGCAGTTCAAAAGGGGTGGGTGAGACCCAGTACTTC.